The TCR beta chain described here comes from a study of blood T cell repertoires in COVID-19. TCRdb's table, derived via immunoSEQ multiplex PCR, lists solely in-frame clones and lacks some. Found here are about 220,000 clones, 84% of them singletons; the top ten hold 6.8%. This clonotype was obtained from a woman in her forties who had recovered from COVID-19. Input material: PBMCs or T cells enriched from blood (not recorded which).

In nucleotides, the CDR3 is TGTGCCAGTAGTATACAGGGGGTTCAGCCCCAGCATTTT. Translating it yields CASSIQGVQPQHF. The V gene is TRBV19, the J gene TRBJ1-5; TRBD1 aligns across 7 bases. Germline CDR1 LNHDA, CDR2 SQIVND (reference sequence). This CDR3 is built from 13 residues. V shed 2 bases and J 6 bases; nucleotides not matched to a gene: 1.